This TCR beta chain was sequenced in a study of control samples from healthy donors and cancer patients. Sequencing used immunoSEQ multiplex PCR; TCRdb keeps in-frame clones, though not all of them. Among some 250,000 clones listed, roughly 82% were seen once. The clonotype comes from a woman aged 60-75 years with lung cancer. Sequencing used PBMCs.

CDR3 DNA sequence: TGCAGCGTTTATGTCCCACCCACCTACGAGCAGTACTTC. Its protein product is CSVYVPPTYEQYF. The chain employs TRBV29-1 and TRBJ2-7; D is unclear. Trimming removed 5 bases at V and 2 bases at J, with 13 bases between. Germline CDR1 is SQVTM and CDR2 is ANQGSEA. The CDR3 extends over 13 amino acids.